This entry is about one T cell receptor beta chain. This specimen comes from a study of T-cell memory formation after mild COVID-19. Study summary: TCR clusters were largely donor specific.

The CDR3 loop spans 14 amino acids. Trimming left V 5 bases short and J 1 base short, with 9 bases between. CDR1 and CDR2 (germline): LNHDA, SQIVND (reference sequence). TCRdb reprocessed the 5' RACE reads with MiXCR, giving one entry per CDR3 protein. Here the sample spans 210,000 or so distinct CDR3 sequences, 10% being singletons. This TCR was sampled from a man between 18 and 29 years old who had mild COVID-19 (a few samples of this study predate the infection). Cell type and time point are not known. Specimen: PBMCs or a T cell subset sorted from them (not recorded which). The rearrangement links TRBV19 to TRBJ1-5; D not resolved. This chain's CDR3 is CASSYRLSNQPQHF. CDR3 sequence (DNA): TGTGCCAGTAGTTACCGACTCAGCAATCAGCCCCAGCATTTT. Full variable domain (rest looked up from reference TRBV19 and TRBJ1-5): DGGITQSPKYLFRKEGQNVTLSCEQNLNHDAMYWYRQDPGQGLRLIYYSQIVNDFQKGDIAEGYSVSREKKESFPLTVTSAQKNPTAFYLCASSYRLSNQPQHFGDGTRLSIL.